These T cell receptor beta chains were read from a single sample in a study of T cell changes during pregnancy in multiple sclerosis. This table comes from immunoSEQ multiplex PCR, and its TCRdb copy is limited to in-frame clones, with some not included. Of tens of thousands of clones in the sample, about 95% are singletons; the top ten hold approximately 0.42%. Sequenced material: CD4+ T cells from peripheral blood mononuclear cells, taken in the second trimester of pregnancy. The source is a female donor with multiple sclerosis, enrolled in a pregnancy study. Both conserved end residues are part of each CDR3. Fields, in order: J gene, clone size, D gene, V gene, CDR3 DNA, CDR3 protein. The D gene is left open where the match is weak. Some rows have no size entry. The others give once, few or many, or a class for an expanded clone.

TRBJ2-2	.	.	TRBV15	TGTGCCACCAGCAGAGCAGGATCGAGCACCGGGGAGCTGTTTTTT	CATSRAGSSTGELFF
TRBJ2-1	.	TRBD1	TRBV6-5	TGTGCCAGCAGTTACCATTTTACAGGGGGCCCGGATGAGCAGTTCTTC	CASSYHFTGGPDEQFF
TRBJ1-1	.	TRBD1	TRBV6-1	TGTGCCAGCAGTGAGAGGGGGCGGGGACTGGGGGAAGCTTTCTTT	CASSERGRGLGEAFF
TRBJ2-7	.	.	TRBV5-1	.	CASSFGPGEEQYF
TRBJ2-7	.	.	TRBV13	TGTGCCAGCAGCTTAGCTCTATCCTACGAGCAGTACTTC	CASSLALSYEQYF
TRBJ2-7	.	TRBD2	TRBV28	TGTGCCAGCAAACGGGCCATCGGGGGGTTGAGCGAGCAGTACTTC	CASKRAIGGLSEQYF
TRBJ1-4	.	.	TRBV5-1	TGCGCCAGCAGCTTGTCGGGGACTAATGAAAAACTGTTTTTT	CASSLSGTNEKLFF
TRBJ2-4	.	.	TRBV7-3	TGTGCCAGCAGCTCGGGGATTGGTTACATTCAGTACTTC	CASSSGIGYIQYF
TRBJ2-7	.	.	TRBV15	TGTGCCACCAGCGCTCTCTCGGGGTTCTCCTACGAGCAGTACTTC	CATSALSGFSYEQYF
TRBJ2-1	.	TRBD1	TRBV11-2	TGTGCCAGCAGCTTGGGCCGGGACAGGGTCCATGAGCAGTTCTTC	CASSLGRDRVHEQFF
TRBJ2-3	.	.	TRBV7-9	TGTGCCAGCAGCCCTAGGGGTCCAGATACGCAGTATTTT	CASSPRGPDTQYF
TRBJ2-1	.	.	TRBV2	TGTGCCAGCGGGTACCTCGGGGGTGAGCAGTTCTTC	CASGYLGGEQFF
TRBJ1-5	.	TRBD1	TRBV6-6	TGTGCCAGCACCATGACAGGGCCCACATCTCCCCAGCATTTT	CASTMTGPTSPQHF
TRBJ2-1	.	TRBD1	TRBV27	TGTGCCAGCACCATACCGGACTTCTCCGGGACAGGGGTTGGCGATGAGCAGTTCTTC	CASTIPDFSGTGVGDEQFF
TRBJ1-4	.	.	TRBV5-1	TGCGCCAGTAGTACAGGGTCCTGGGAGGAAAAACTGTTTTTT	CASSTGSWEEKLFF
TRBJ2-1	.	.	TRBV27	TGTGCCAGCAGTTCACAGGACAATGAGCAGTTCTTC	CASSSQDNEQFF
TRBJ2-1	.	TRBD1	TRBV5-1	TGCGCCAGCAGCCCGGGAGCCCAGGGGGCTATGGATGAGCAGTTCTTC	CASSPGAQGAMDEQFF
TRBJ2-6	few	TRBD1	TRBV7-2	TGTGCCAGCAGCTTGGACAGGGCAAGCTCTGGGGCCAACGTCCTGACTTTC	CASSLDRASSGANVLTF
TRBJ1-2	once	TRBD1	TRBV30	TGTGCCTGGAGAGGACAGGGACAAAACTATGGCTACACCTTC	CAWRGQGQNYGYTF
TRBJ2-3	once	TRBD1	TRBV19	TGTGCCAGTAGTATCGGACAGGGCACAGATACGCAGTATTTT	CASSIGQGTDTQYF
TRBJ1-1	few	TRBD1	TRBV28	TGTGCCAGCAGTTCGCAGGGGGGAGTGGGTTTCTTT	CASSSQGGVGFF
TRBJ2-7	.	.	TRBV5-4	TGTGCCAGCAGCCCCGGAGCTAGCGCAGCCTACGAGCAGTACTTC	CASSPGASAAYEQYF
TRBJ1-1	once	TRBD1	TRBV5-1	TGCGCCAGCAGCTTGACAGGGGGCATGGGCACTGAAGCTTTCTTT	CASSLTGGMGTEAFF
TRBJ2-3	.	TRBD1	TRBV11-2	TGTGCCAGCAGCCTGGACAGGGGGTCCACAGATACGCAGTATTTT	CASSLDRGSTDTQYF
TRBJ2-7	.	.	TRBV4-1	TGCGCCAGCAGCCAAGCTCCTGCGGGGCCCTACGAGCAGTACTTC	CASSQAPAGPYEQYF
TRBJ1-1	.	TRBD1	TRBV6-5	TGTGCCAGCAGTGCCCAGACAGGGGGCATCACTGAAGCTTTCTTT	CASSAQTGGITEAFF
TRBJ1-1	.	TRBD1	TRBV6-5	TGTGCCAGCAATCCGGGACAGATGAACACTGAAGCTTTCTTT	CASNPGQMNTEAFF
TRBJ1-5	.	.	TRBV19	TGTGCCAGTAGTCCCAGTCGTACAAATCAGCCCCAGCATTTT	CASSPSRTNQPQHF